Following are 9 T cell receptor beta chains from one sample sequenced in a study of blood T cell repertoires in COVID-19. Only in-frame clones appear in the TCRdb table, and some are missing; sequencing was by immunoSEQ multiplex PCR. The sample gives 200,000 to 250,000 clones, 80% to 85% of which show up once; just under 20% is in the top ten. Material: peripheral blood. Receptor source: a young man with active or convalescent COVID-19.

The genes are TRBV6-1 and TRBJ2-6; D is uncertain. V shed 2 bases and J shed 0 bases, with 5 bases lying between them. The CDR3 sequence is 15 residues long. CDR1 and CDR2 from the germline V gene are MNHNS and SASEGT. The CDR3 loop reads CASSEQYSGANVLTF. CDR3 nucleotides: TGTGCCAGCAGTGAACAGTACTCTGGGGCCAACGTCCTGACTTTC.

The gene calls are TRBV3-1 (or the pseudogene TRBV3-2) and TRBJ2-2, with D uncertain. This CDR3 contains 13 residues. Germline CDR1 reads LGHDT; CDR2 reads YNNKEL (reference sequence). Trimming stripped 4 bases from V and 4 bases from J, with 7 bases between. The CDR3 DNA is TGTGCCAGCAGCCCCTGTCGCACCGGGGAGCTGTTTTTT. Translated, it gives CASSPCRTGELFF.

This rearrangement joins TRBV7-9 to TRBJ2-2, with 12 bases lining up with TRBD2. In germline, CDR1 is SEHNR, CDR2 FQNEAQ (reference sequence). The ends lost 8 bases at V and 6 bases at J; junction bases unmatched: 7. CDR3 length: 15 amino acids. In DNA form, the CDR3 reads TGTGCCAGCGACGGACTAGCGGGGCCCTCCGGGGAGCTGTTTTTT. It specifies CASDGLAGPSGELFF.

This sequence joins TRBV28 and TRBJ2-7; perhaps TRBD1 as D (5 bases). CDR1 is MDHEN, CDR2 SYDVKM, per germline. This CDR3 has 15 amino acids. V was pared by 3 bases and J by 6 bases, with 18 bases between. CDR3 DNA: TGTGCCAGCAGTTTTTTCGACGGCAGGGCGTCCGAGCAGTACTTC. It translates to CASSFFDGRASEQYF. Supplemented by reference TRBV28 and TRBJ2-7, the full variable domain reads DVKVTQSSRYLVKRTGEKVFLECVQDMDHENMFWYRQDPGLGLRLIYFSYDVKMKEKGDIPEGYSVSREKKERFSLILESASTNQTSMYLCASSFFDGRASEQYFGPGTRLTVT.

The chain recombines TRBV7-7 with TRBJ2-2; D is possibly TRBD1 (6 bases). This CDR3 contains 18 residues. V was trimmed by 4 bases and J by 1 base, leaving 19 bases between them. Germline CDR1 is SSHAT and CDR2 is FNYEAQ (reference sequence). DNA of the CDR3: TGTGCCAGCAGCTCCCGGGACACACCTACTCAGAACACCGGGGAGCTGTTTTTT. Protein sequence: CASSSRDTPTQNTGELFF. Full variable domain (rest looked up from reference TRBV7-7 and TRBJ2-2): GAGVSQSPRYKVTKRGQDVTLRCDPISSHATLYWYQQALGQGPEFLTYFNYEAQPDKSGLPSDRFSAERPEGSISTLTIQRTEQRDSAMYRCASSSRDTPTQNTGELFFGEGSRLTVL.

The V and J genes are TRBV18 and TRBJ2-3, with 9 bases identical to TRBD2. Germline trimming cut 6 bases from V and 0 bases from J; bases unmatched to any gene: 10. The CDR3 length is 17 residues. From germline, CDR1 is KGHSH and CDR2 LQKENI. CDR3 residues: CASSPLGLAGSTDTQYF. In DNA, the CDR3 is TGTGCCAGCTCCCCTCTTGGTCTAGCGGGAAGCACAGATACGCAGTATTTT.

The V and J genes are TRBV27 and TRBJ1-6; 7 bases are shared with TRBD1. V shed 5 bases and J 4 bases; nucleotides not matched to a gene: 8. Germline V CDR1 and CDR2: MNHEY, SMNVEV (reference sequence). This CDR3 is 16 amino acids long. CDR3 nucleotides: TGTGCCAGCAGTAAACAGACAGGGAGGTATAATTCACCCCTCCACTTT. Its translation is CASSKQTGRYNSPLHF.

The CDR3 is CATSGRSDSTEAFF. Here the CDR3 DNA reads TGTGCCACCAGTGGACGTTCGGACAGCACTGAAGCTTTCTTT. J is TRBJ1-1 and V is TRBV24-1; D might be TRBD1 (6 bases). Germline V lookup: CDR1 KGHDR, CDR2 SFDVKD. The CDR3 loop spans 14 amino acids. Trimming took 5 bases from V and 4 from J, leaving 13 bases between them.

As to this clone: Other DNA sequences within the sample encode an identical CDR3. This chain links TRBV18 with TRBJ1-1; D is unclear. V gave up 6 bases and J gave up 5 bases, with 13 bases separating them. Per the germline V gene, CDR1 is KGHSH and CDR2 is LQKENI. The CDR3 extends over 13 amino acids. CDR3 sequence: CASSPTGGTEAFF. CDR3 DNA: TGTGCCAGCTCGCCTACGGGAGGAACTGAAGCTTTCTTT.